This entry describes one T cell receptor (beta chain). Its specificity is not known. This sample was included in a study of T cells after yellow fever vaccination. Study-level results: By day 5 rather than day 15, the secondary response had peaked, though it was weaker. Subsequent to the booster, the majority of primary-vaccination clones reappeared (around 95% CD4, 80% to 90% CD8).

MiXCR, run by TCRdb on the 5' RACE reads, gives a single entry per CDR3 protein. The sample contains 100,000 to 150,000 distinct CDR3 sequences, 6% to 8% of which appear only once. The specimen was CD4+ T cells sorted from PBMCs, collected roughly 10 days after the first yellow fever vaccination. The TCR sequence derives from a man between 18 and 35 years old who received the YFV17D yellow fever vaccine.

The CDR3, as DNA: TGTGCCAGCAGAGGGACAGGGGGAAATGAGCAGTTCTTC. It yields the protein CASRGTGGNEQFF. The gene calls are TRBV6-6 and TRBJ2-1, with TRBD1 identical over 11 bases. Germline V CDR1 and CDR2: MNHNY, SVGAGI (reference sequence). CDR3 size: 13 residues. The junction had 2 bases not matched to a gene; V was cut back by 6 bases and J by 7 bases.